Each of the 5 T cell receptor beta chains below was sequenced from the same sample in a study of human T cells and chemical hapten exposure. TCRdb processed the RACE reads anew with MiXCR; each CDR3 protein has one entry. The table records 89,000 or so distinct CDR3 sequences, more than 6.5% of them present only once. Sample time point: patch test 2, 6 weeks after DPC sensitization. As for treatment: therapeutic diphenylcyclopropenone sensitization with weekly scalp DPC. Sample: whole blood, taken in connection with sensitization to the hapten diphenylcyclopropenone (DPC). The receptors were gathered from a woman between 25 and 40 years old with alopecia areata. Some clones in this sample may be carry-over from other donors' samples.

This clonotype has at least ten counts. The DNA is omitted, as the CDR3 cannot be located on it reliably, and the CDR3 follows TCRdb's listing. The chain couples TRBV20-1 to TRBJ2-1; the table's D call TRBD2 went unverified against the DNA. Looked up from germline, CDR1 is DFQATT and CDR2 is SNEGSKA (reference sequence). The CDR3 comprises 11 residues, both ends counted. The chain's CDR3 is CSARVGGGAVF.

This clonotype was detected a few times. The CDR3 loop is CSATASVLLSSYNEQFF. The CDR3 nucleotides read TGCAGTGCTACCGCAAGTGTGCTATTAAGCTCCTACAATGAGCAGTTCTTC. This chain links TRBV20-1 with TRBJ2-1; D is ambiguous. The length of the CDR3 is 17 residues. The germline CDR1 and CDR2 sequences are DFQATT and SNEGSKA (reference sequence). The V gene lost 4 bases and the J gene lost 0 bases, with 19 bases spanning the gap.

This clonotype was counted a few times. The chain uses TRBV18 and TRBJ2-7, with 8 positions matching TRBD1. This CDR3 has 15 amino acids. Germline V gene lookup returns CDR1 KGHSH and CDR2 LQKENI. The junction had 3 bases not matched to a gene; V was cut back by 0 bases and J by 2 bases. CDR3 sequence (DNA): TGTGCCAGCTCACCACCTGGACAGGGCCCCTACGAGCAGTACTTC. It is translated as CASSPPGQGPYEQYF.

In this sample, this clonotype turned up many times. The chain is built from TRBV3-1 and TRBJ1-3; D gene unclear. The germline V gene has CDR1 LGHDT and CDR2 YNNKEL (reference sequence). CDR3 length: 16 residues. V shed 0 bases and J shed 0 bases, with 9 bases lying between them. The CDR3 DNA sequence: TGTGCCAGCAGCCAAGACCGACGGCACTCTGGAAACACCATATATTTT. Translation: CASSQDRRHSGNTIYF.

This clonotype showed up many times. The chain couples TRBV12-5 to TRBJ1-1; D unclear. CDR3 length: 13 residues. Trimming stripped 0 bases from V and 5 bases from J, with 7 bases between. From germline, CDR1 is LGHNT and CDR2 FRNRAP. The CDR3 loop is CASGLVRGTEAFF. The CDR3 DNA reads as TGTGCTAGTGGTTTGGTACGTGGAACTGAAGCTTTCTTT.